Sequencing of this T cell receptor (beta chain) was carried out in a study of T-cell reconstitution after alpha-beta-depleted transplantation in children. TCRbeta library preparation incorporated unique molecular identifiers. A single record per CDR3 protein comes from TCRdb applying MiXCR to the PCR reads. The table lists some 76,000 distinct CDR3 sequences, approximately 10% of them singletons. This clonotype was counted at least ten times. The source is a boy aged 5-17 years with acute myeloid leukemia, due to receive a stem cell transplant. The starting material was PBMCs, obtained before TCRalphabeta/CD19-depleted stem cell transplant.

In DNA form, the CDR3 reads TGTGCCAGCAGTGCTGGATTCCCCGCCTACGAGCAGTACTTC. It yields the protein CASSAGFPAYEQYF. This chain connects TRBV12-3 or TRBV12-4 to TRBJ2-7; D unresolved. The length of the CDR3 is 14 residues. Trimming left V 5 bases short and J 2 bases short, with 13 bases between.